This TCR beta chain was documented in a study of a mutant IDH1 vaccine in newly diagnosed glioma. Whole-study context: Patients previously underwent radiotherapy, temozolomide, or both, and most underwent both.

CDR3 length: 14 residues. Germline-derived CDR1 and CDR2 are SGHTS and YDEGEE. V dropped 8 bases and J dropped 13 bases, with 24 bases sitting between them. Time point described: baseline, week 1 (first vaccination visit). Treatment defined: pre-vaccination baseline after standard-of-care therapy. TCRdb's table, derived via immunoSEQ multiplex PCR, lists solely in-frame clones and lacks some. The sample carries about 92,000 clones, over 75% recorded once. This TCR was sampled from a man aged 35 to 55 with glioma. V is TRBV5-8 and J is TRBJ1-4; tentatively, D is TRBD1 (5 bases). This sample comprised PBMCs, obtained from a glioma patient treated with radiotherapy, temozolomide or both. In DNA form, the CDR3 reads TGTGCCAGTAAAAAGAGGGATCGAGCAGGGTTACTGTTTTTT. Amino acids: CASKKRDRAGLLFF.